This T cell receptor beta chain was documented in a study of blood T cell repertoires in COVID-19 (dated by TCRdb to 2020 to 2021). Concerning the study at large: Samples from collaborators originated in the United States, Italy and Spain and spanned both the acute and convalescent phases of COVID-19. The material from the prospective study consisted of cDNA or gDNA derived from T cells, B-cell-depleted T cells, or PBMCs. Where available, HLA class I and class II types were taken from metadata supplied by the sample provider and were not determined by assay-based typing. The samples were drawn from two sources: the first 160 participants of the ongoing ImmuneRACE study, and 950 to 1,500 subjects contributed by 6 global collaborators. Deeply sampled blood TCRbeta repertoires from subjects exposed to, actively infected with, or recovered from COVID-19 were included in the dataset. The sample metadata nearly always contained a de-identified subject ID, COVID-19 status, age in years and sex. The repertoires were made available in a free public database intended to serve as a resource for research on the immune response to SARS-CoV-2.

Enrolling through a virtual design, the prospective study's participants ranged in age from roughly 18 to 90 years and lived across 24 United States geographic areas. To assign participants to cohorts, the prospective study relied on clinical history that participants themselves reported in a screening survey and a study questionnaire. In the prospective study, whole blood, serum and a nasopharyngeal or oropharyngeal swab were collected from each participant by mobile phlebotomists. Participants in the prospective study had the option to provide additional blood draws and questionnaires over a roughly 2-month period. Before DNA extraction, prospective study blood samples were shipped either frozen or at room temperature. Study-level results and caveats: How much clinical and demographic metadata was included differed by source and by participant, and the metadata was provided uncurated.

TCRbeta CDR3 regions were amplified from genomic DNA by means of the immunoSEQ Assay, a bias-controlled multiplex PCR. The study's processing was this. The number of nucleated cells in each sample was estimated from the amplification of reference gene primers within the assay. To quantify the absolute abundance of each unique TCRbeta CDR3 rearrangement, sequence reads were collapsed and filtered. For each sample, productive Simpson clonality was calculated by taking the square root of Simpson's diversity index across productive rearrangements. Entries here come from immuneACCESS through TCRdb and include only in-frame sequences with V and J called. Some clones fail to appear in such tables; in the studies checked, an unresolved V gene covers under half of the shortfall, and the cause of the remainder is unknown. That table is the source of V, J and clone size, and D and trimming were worked out from the DNA. The sample records 250,000 or so clones, over 80% of which are singletons. The biggest ten clones account for 0.95% to 1.5% of the sample.

For this clone: No cognate antigen has been identified for it. No base quality information exists; no much larger clone differs at one position.

The TCR comes from a human donor in a cohort exposed to, infected with or recovered from COVID-19 (not recorded which). The donor label of this sample is uncertain. Sequences were obtained from PBMCs or T cells enriched from blood (not recorded which).

Here is the DNA: TGTGCCAGCAGCAAGGGACGGGACAGGGTGAGAAATCAGCCCCAGCATTTT. Its translation reads: CASSKGRDRVRNQPQHF. The chain employs TRBV21-1 and TRBJ1-5; TRBD1, as called in the table, went unchecked against the DNA. TRBV21-1 is a known pseudogene. Its CDR3 holds 17 amino acids, cysteine through phenylalanine. Only CDR3 DNA remains: 51 bases, in frame from the first base.